The 24 T cell receptor beta chains in this list originate from one sample, sequenced in a study of T-cell memory formation after mild COVID-19. Each CDR3 protein is one row after TCRdb ran MiXCR on the 5' RACE reads. The data show about 270,000 distinct CDR3 sequences, approximately 15% seen once. The sample comprised PBMCs or a T cell subset sorted from them (not recorded which). The receptors here all came from a man younger than 35 who had mild COVID-19 (a few samples of this study predate the infection). Cell type and time point are not known.

This clonotype was detected many times. This chain joins TRBV5-1 and TRBJ1-1, with D possibly being TRBD1 (5 bases). V lost 7 bases and J lost 1, with 17 bases in between. Germline V CDR1 and CDR2: SGHRS, YFSETQ. The CDR3 has 15 residues. The DNA of the CDR3 is TGCGCCAGCTCGCGGCGGGGCGCAAAGAACACTGAAGCTTTCTTT. It encodes CASSRRGAKNTEAFF.

The CDR3 DNA reads as TGTGCCAGCAGTTTATTGGGTGGGGGGCTCCAAGAGACCCAGTACTTC. Its translation: CASSLLGGGLQETQYF. The V gene is TRBV27, the J gene TRBJ2-5, with D perhaps given as TRBD1 or TRBD2 (6 bases each). CDR1 and CDR2 from the germline V gene are MNHEY and SMNVEV (reference sequence). This CDR3 spans 16 amino acids. V was clipped by 1 base and J by 1 base, with 13 bases between them.

This clonotype turned up a few times. The J gene is TRBJ1-2, the V gene TRBV25-1; TRBD1 matches at 9 bases. With V trimmed by 2 bases and J by 4 bases, 2 bases remained unmatched. The CDR3 contains 14 residues. Germline loops: CDR1 MGHDK, CDR2 SYGVNS. DNA for the CDR3: TGTGCCAGCAGTGAACCGGGACAGGGCTATGGCTACACCTTC. This sequence encodes CASSEPGQGYGYTF.

This clonotype was counted only a few times. The J gene is TRBJ2-3, the V gene TRBV12-3 or TRBV12-4; D gene uncertain. V was shortened by 5 bases and J by 2 bases, with 14 bases between the two germline ends. The CDR3 consists of 15 residues. CDR3 coding DNA: TGTGCCAGCAGTCCTACAGTGGGGAACACAGATACGCAGTATTTT. This codes for CASSPTVGNTDTQYF.

This chain connects TRBV14 to TRBJ1-1, with 7 bases that match TRBD1. Germline trimming cut 5 bases from V and 1 base from J; bases unmatched to any gene: 7. CDR3 length equals 15 residues. CDR1 and CDR2 from the germline V gene are SGHDN and FVKESK. The CDR3 DNA follows: TGTGCCAGCAGCGACTACAGGGGCGCGAACACTGAAGCTTTCTTT. Protein product: CASSDYRGANTEAFF.

This chain links TRBV9 with TRBJ2-3; perhaps D is TRBD1 or TRBD2 (6 bases each). V was shortened by 3 bases and J by 2 bases, with 16 bases between the two germline ends. Germline V gene lookup returns CDR1 SGDLS and CDR2 YYNGEE. The CDR3 runs to 16 residues. CDR3 in amino acids: CASSGGAAGFTDTQYF. The CDR3 DNA follows: TGTGCCAGCAGCGGGGGGGCGGCAGGATTCACAGATACGCAGTATTTT. The whole variable domain, filled in from reference TRBV9 and TRBJ2-3, reads DSGVTQTPKHLITATGQRVTLRCSPRSGDLSVYWYQQSLDQGLQFLIQYYNGEERAKGNILERFSAQQFPDLHSELNLSSLELGDSALYFCASSGGAAGFTDTQYFGPGTRLTVL.

This clonotype was observed at least ten times. CDR3 sequence: CASSQGSRVNEQFF. The CDR3 DNA reads TGTGCCAGCAGTCAGGGGAGTAGAGTCAATGAGCAGTTCTTC. The gene calls are TRBV27 and TRBJ2-1; the D gene is possibly TRBD1 (6 bases). The germline gives CDR1 MNHEY, CDR2 SMNVEV (reference sequence). CDR3 size: 14 residues. Trimming took 5 bases from V and 6 from J, leaving 14 bases between them.

V is TRBV12-3 or TRBV12-4 and J is TRBJ2-7, with TRBD2 matching over 13 bases. Trimming removed 4 bases from V and 2 bases from J; junction bases left unmatched: 5. CDR3 length: 16 residues. The DNA for the CDR3 is TGTGCCAGCAGTTGGGGGGGACTAGCGGGGCCCTACGAGCAGTACGTC. Translating it yields CASSWGGLAGPYEQYV.

This clonotype was counted between two and nine times. The chain is built from TRBV5-1 and TRBJ1-1; D might be TRBD1 (5 bases). Trimming removed 0 bases at V and 4 bases at J, with 13 bases between. This CDR3 has 15 amino acids. In germline, CDR1 is SGHRS, CDR2 YFSETQ. The CDR3 here is CASSLDGTKGTEAFF. CDR3 nucleotide sequence: TGCGCCAGCAGCTTGGATGGGACGAAGGGCACTGAAGCTTTCTTT.

This chain joins TRBV5-1 and TRBJ2-7, with 8 bases matching TRBD1. Germline-derived CDR1 and CDR2 are SGHRS and YFSETQ. V was pared by 0 bases and J by 2 bases, with 7 bases of the junction left unmatched. This CDR3 comprises 16 residues. The CDR3 DNA reads TGCGCCAGCAGCTTGGCCAAGGGACAGGAAGCCTACGAGCAGTACTTC. Encoded protein: CASSLAKGQEAYEQYF.

The J gene is TRBJ2-3, the V gene TRBV5-6; tentatively, D is TRBD1 (6 bases). The germline CDR1 and CDR2 sequences are SGHDT and YYEEEE. V was pared by 7 bases and J by 0 bases, with 15 bases between. CDR3 length: 15 amino acids. CDR3 DNA sequence: TGTGCCAGCTCATATGGGGGCACTAGCACAGATACGCAGTATTTT. Protein: CASSYGGTSTDTQYF.

The chain is built from TRBV12-3 or TRBV12-4 and TRBJ1-2; D uncertain. This CDR3 contains 15 residues. Trimming pared 3 bases from V and 4 bases from J, leaving 15 bases between. CDR3 nucleotide sequence: TGTGCCAGCAGTTTTGGGCGGGCCTCCCCCTATGGCTACACCTTC. It encodes CASSFGRASPYGYTF.

This clonotype was observed a handful of times. The V gene is TRBV7-9, the J gene TRBJ2-2; D is perhaps TRBD1 (6 bases). The germline V gene has CDR1 SEHNR and CDR2 FQNEAQ (reference sequence). CDR3 size: 17 residues. Trimming cost V 5 bases and J 6 bases, with 22 bases left between them. The CDR3 nucleotides read TGTGCCAGCAGCCCGACAGGCGGCCCCGGTCGGGCCGGGGAGCTGTTTTTT. It yields the protein CASSPTGGPGRAGELFF.

This clonotype has only a few counts. CDR3 protein: CASSLWDGENSPLHF. CDR3 DNA: TGCGCCAGCAGCTTGTGGGACGGAGAGAATTCACCCCTCCACTTT. The rearrangement uses TRBV5-1 and TRBJ1-6; tentatively, D is TRBD1 (5 bases). The V gene's germline CDR1 is SGHRS and CDR2 YFSETQ. The V and J ends lost 1 base and 7 bases respectively, with 12 bases between them. The CDR3 has 15 amino acids.

The chain is built from TRBV30 and TRBJ2-3; D is tentatively TRBD1 or TRBD2 (6 bases each). Germline V lookup: CDR1 GTSNPN, CDR2 SVGIG (reference sequence). This CDR3 comprises 14 residues. Trimming took off 0 bases at V and 2 bases at J, with 9 bases between the two ends. The CDR3 DNA is TGTGCCTGGAGTGTACGGGGGCTCACAGATACGCAGTATTTT. It codes for CAWSVRGLTDTQYF.

In its sample, this clonotype was seen a few times. The chain recombines TRBV28 with TRBJ2-7, with 10 nucleotides matching TRBD1. Trimming at V came to 4 bases and at J to 5 bases, leaving 5 bases not matched to a gene. Germline V lookup: CDR1 MDHEN, CDR2 SYDVKM. The CDR3 loop spans 14 amino acids. Here the CDR3 reads CASSSGQGENEQYV. As DNA, the CDR3 is TGTGCCAGCAGTTCCGGACAGGGGGAAAACGAGCAGTACGTC.

This clonotype appeared a few times. The chain is built from TRBV2 and TRBJ2-2; D is uncertain. Germline lookup yields CDR1 SNHLY and CDR2 FYNNEI. This CDR3 spans 13 amino acids. V lost 2 bases, J lost 7 bases, and 8 bases lay in between. The CDR3 is CASSELDFGELFF. The CDR3 region has the DNA TGTGCCAGCAGTGAACTAGATTTCGGGGAGCTGTTTTTT.

This clonotype showed up just a few times. This chain connects TRBV6-1 to TRBJ2-7; D uncertain. The germline V and J ends were trimmed by 0 bases and 6 bases, with 9 bases remaining between them. In germline, CDR1 is MNHNS, CDR2 SASEGT. This CDR3 is 13 amino acids long. The CDR3 DNA reads as TGTGCCAGCAGTGAAGCGGGCGGAAGCGAGCAGTACTTC. Translated, it gives CASSEAGGSEQYF.

The V and J genes are TRBV5-1 and TRBJ2-7, with TRBD1 identical over 8 bases. V was clipped by 4 bases and J by 6 bases; unmatched bases: 9. The germline gives CDR1 SGHRS, CDR2 YFSETQ. The CDR3 length is 14 residues. The CDR3 DNA reads as TGCGCCAGCAGCACCGGACAGGGAGTGGGCGAGCAGTACTTC. It encodes CASSTGQGVGEQYF. Drawing the rest from reference TRBV5-1 and TRBJ2-7, the complete variable domain is KAGVTQTPRYLIKTRGQQVTLSCSPISGHRSVSWYQQTPGQGLQFLFEYFSETQRNKGNFPGRFSGRQFSNSRSEMNVSTLELGDSALYLCASSTGQGVGEQYFGPGTRLTVT.

The sample holds a few counts of this clonotype. V gene TRBV4-1 combines with J gene TRBJ2-1, with D perhaps matching TRBD2 (5 bases). CDR3 length: 16 amino acids. Trimming took off 0 bases at V and 0 bases at J, with 9 bases between the two ends. The V gene's germline CDR1 is MGHRA and CDR2 YSYEKL. CDR3 protein: CASSQDGVSSYNEQFF. The CDR3 nucleotides read TGCGCCAGCAGCCAAGACGGGGTCAGCTCCTACAATGAGCAGTTCTTC.

This clonotype was detected many times. Mismatch with germline at one junction end may stem from a read error. V gene TRBV4-3 combines with J gene TRBJ1-2; tentatively, D is TRBD1 (5 bases). CDR3 length: 15 residues. The V gene's germline CDR1 is LGHNA and CDR2 YSLEER. DNA of the CDR3: TGCGCCAGCAGCCAAGATTGGGGGGGGAACTCTGGCTACACCTTC. Protein: CASSQDWGGNSGYTF.

The genes are TRBV28 and TRBJ1-1, with D hard to call. V was trimmed by 5 bases and J by 12 bases, leaving 16 bases between them. The CDR3 has 12 amino acids. Germline CDR1 reads MDHEN; CDR2 reads SYDVKM. The CDR3 sequence: CASSRGPPVTFF. The CDR3 DNA is TGTGCCAGCAGTCGCGGACCGCCGGTAACTTTCTTT.

The chain combines TRBV5-1 with TRBJ2-7; 8 nucleotides align to TRBD1. After removal of 4 bases from V and 3 bases from J, the junction contained 6 bases not matched to a gene. This CDR3 has 14 residues. Germline-derived CDR1 and CDR2 are SGHRS and YFSETQ. The CDR3, as DNA: TGCGCCAGCAGCCCGGGACAGGCCATCTACGAGCAGTACTTC. It yields the protein CASSPGQAIYEQYF.

The chain has TRBV6-6 and TRBJ1-5, with 7 bases identical to TRBD1. Per germline, CDR1 MNHNY and CDR2 SVGAGI (reference sequence). Trimming cost V 3 bases and J 7 bases; bases outside gene matches: 3. The CDR3 contains 13 residues. CDR3 residues: CASSYLGGQPQHF. CDR3 DNA sequence: TGTGCCAGCAGTTATCTAGGGGGCCAGCCCCAGCATTTT.